This TCR beta chain came from a study of blood T cell repertoires in COVID-19. As for the study in general: COVID-19 samples, acute and convalescent, were from the United States, Italy and Spain.

Original analysis: Cell counts per sample came from amplifying reference gene primers. Sequenced by immunoSEQ multiplex PCR; TCRdb stores in-frame clones only, minus some. V, J and clone size were drawn from that table, and D and trimming were deduced from the DNA. The sample carries 150,000 to 200,000 clones, around 77% recorded once. This CDR3 region has 15 residues. V lost 5 bases, J lost 5 bases, and 18 bases lay in between. The V gene's germline CDR1 is SGHVS and CDR2 FNYEAQ. The specimen was peripheral blood. V usage is TRBV7-6 and J usage is TRBJ1-1, with D unresolved. This TCR derives from a man aged 65 to 79 with active or convalescent COVID-19. Here the CDR3 reads CASSPANGVWTEAFF. DNA for the CDR3: TGTGCCAGCAGCCCCGCAAACGGGGTTTGGACTGAAGCTTTCTTT.